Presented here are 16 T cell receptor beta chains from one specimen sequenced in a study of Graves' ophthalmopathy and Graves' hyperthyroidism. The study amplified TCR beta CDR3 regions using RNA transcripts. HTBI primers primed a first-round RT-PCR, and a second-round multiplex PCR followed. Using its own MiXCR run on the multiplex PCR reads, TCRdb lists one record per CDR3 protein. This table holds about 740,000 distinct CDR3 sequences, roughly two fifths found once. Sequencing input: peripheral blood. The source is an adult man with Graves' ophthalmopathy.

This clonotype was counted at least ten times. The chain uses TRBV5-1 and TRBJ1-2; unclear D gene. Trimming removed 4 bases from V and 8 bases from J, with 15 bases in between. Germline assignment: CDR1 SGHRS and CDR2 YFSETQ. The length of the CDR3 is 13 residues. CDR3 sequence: CASSRSGSWGYTF. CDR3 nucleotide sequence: TGCGCCAGCAGCCGAAGCGGGAGTTGGGGCTACACCTTC.

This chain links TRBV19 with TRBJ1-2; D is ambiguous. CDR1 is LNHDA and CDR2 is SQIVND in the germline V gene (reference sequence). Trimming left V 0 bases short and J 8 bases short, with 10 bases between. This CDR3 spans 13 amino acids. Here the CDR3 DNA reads TGTGCCAGTAGTATAGATCCGTCGGGGGGCTACACCTTC. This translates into CASSIDPSGGYTF.

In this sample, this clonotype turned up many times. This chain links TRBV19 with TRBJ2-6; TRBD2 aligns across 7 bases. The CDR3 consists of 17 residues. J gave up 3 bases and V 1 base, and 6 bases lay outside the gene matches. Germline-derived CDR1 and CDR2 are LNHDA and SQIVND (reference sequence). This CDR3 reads CASSIGRGRGGANVLTF. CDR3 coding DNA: TGTGCCAGTAGTATAGGTCGCGGGAGAGGTGGGGCCAACGTCCTGACTTTC.

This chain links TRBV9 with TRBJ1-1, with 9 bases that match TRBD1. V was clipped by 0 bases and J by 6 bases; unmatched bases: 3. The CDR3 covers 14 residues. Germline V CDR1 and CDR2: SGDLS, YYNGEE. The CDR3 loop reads CASSVVRQGAEAFF. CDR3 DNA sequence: TGTGCCAGCAGCGTAGTAAGACAGGGGGCTGAAGCTTTCTTT.

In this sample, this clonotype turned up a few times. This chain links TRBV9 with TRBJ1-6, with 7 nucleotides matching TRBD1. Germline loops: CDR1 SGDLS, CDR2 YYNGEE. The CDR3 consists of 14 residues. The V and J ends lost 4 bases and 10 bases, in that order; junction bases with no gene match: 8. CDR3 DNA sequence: TGTGCCAGCAGCCAAGAACAGGGGCGATCACCCCTCCACTTT. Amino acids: CASSQEQGRSPLHF.

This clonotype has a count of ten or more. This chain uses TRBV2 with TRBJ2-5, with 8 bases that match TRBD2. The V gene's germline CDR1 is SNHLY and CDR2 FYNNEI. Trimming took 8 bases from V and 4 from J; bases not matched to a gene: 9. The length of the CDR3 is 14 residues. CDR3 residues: CASGRGGPGETQYF. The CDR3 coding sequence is TGTGCCAGCGGACGGGGGGGGCCGGGAGAGACCCAGTACTTC.

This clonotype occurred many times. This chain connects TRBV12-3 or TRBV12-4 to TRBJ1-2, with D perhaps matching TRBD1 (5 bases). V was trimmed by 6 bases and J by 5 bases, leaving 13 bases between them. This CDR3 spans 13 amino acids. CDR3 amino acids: CASRRMTDYGYTF. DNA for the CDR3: TGTGCCAGCAGAAGGATGACAGATTATGGCTACACCTTC.

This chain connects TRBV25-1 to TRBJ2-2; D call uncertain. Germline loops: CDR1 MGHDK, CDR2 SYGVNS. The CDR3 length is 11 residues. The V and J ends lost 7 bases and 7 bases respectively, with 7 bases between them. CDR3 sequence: CASNLLGELFF. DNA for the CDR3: TGTGCCAGCAACCTACTCGGGGAGCTGTTTTTT.

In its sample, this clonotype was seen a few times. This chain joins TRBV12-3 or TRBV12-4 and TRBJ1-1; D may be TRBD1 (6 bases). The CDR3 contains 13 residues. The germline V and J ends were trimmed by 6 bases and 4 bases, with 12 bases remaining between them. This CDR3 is CASRPTGSTEAFF. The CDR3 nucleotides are TGTGCCAGCAGACCTACAGGGAGCACTGAAGCTTTCTTT.

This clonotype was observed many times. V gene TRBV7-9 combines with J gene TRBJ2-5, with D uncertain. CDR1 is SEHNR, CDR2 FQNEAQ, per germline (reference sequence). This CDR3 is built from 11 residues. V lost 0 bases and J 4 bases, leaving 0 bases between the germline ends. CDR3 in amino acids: CASSLAETQYF. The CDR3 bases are TGTGCCAGCAGCTTAGCAGAGACCCAGTACTTC.

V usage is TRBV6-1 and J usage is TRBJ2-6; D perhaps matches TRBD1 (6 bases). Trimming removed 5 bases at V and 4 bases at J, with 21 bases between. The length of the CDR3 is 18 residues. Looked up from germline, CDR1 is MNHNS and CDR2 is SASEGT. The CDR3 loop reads CASSSLQGIGAGANVLTF. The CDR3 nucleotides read TGTGCCAGCAGTAGCTTACAGGGAATCGGAGCCGGGGCCAACGTCCTGACTTTC.

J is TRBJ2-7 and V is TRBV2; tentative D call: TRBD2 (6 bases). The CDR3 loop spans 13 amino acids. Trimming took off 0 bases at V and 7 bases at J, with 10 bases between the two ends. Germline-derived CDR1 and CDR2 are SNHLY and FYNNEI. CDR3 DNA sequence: TGTGCCAGCAGTGAAGCGCGGGGCCGGGAGCAGTACTTC. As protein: CASSEARGREQYF.

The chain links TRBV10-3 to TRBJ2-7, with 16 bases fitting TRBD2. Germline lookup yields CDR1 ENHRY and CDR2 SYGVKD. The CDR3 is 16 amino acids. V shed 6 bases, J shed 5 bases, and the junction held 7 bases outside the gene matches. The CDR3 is CAIRGTSGRGPDEQYF. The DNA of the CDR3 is TGTGCCATCAGGGGGACTAGCGGGAGGGGTCCTGACGAGCAGTACTTC.

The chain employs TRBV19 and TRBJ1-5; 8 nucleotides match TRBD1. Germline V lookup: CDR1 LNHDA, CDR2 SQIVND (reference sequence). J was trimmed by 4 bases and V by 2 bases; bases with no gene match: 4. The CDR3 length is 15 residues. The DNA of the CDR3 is TGTGCCAGTAGTATAAGGACAGGGCCAAATCAGCCCCAGCATTTT. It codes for CASSIRTGPNQPQHF.

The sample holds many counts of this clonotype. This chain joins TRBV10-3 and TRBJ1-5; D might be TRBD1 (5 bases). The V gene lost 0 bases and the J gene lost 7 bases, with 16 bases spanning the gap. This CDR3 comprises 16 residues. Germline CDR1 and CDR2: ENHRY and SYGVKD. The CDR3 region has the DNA TGTGCCATCAGTGAGTCGACTAAGGGGTCACGACAGCCCCAGCATTTT. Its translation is CAISESTKGSRQPQHF.

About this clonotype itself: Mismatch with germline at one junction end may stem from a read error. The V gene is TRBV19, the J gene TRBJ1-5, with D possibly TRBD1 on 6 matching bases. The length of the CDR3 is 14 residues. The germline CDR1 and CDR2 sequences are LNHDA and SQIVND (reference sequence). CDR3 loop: CANSTIQGTRPQHF. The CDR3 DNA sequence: TGTGCCAATAGTACGATACAGGGCACTCGGCCCCAGCATTTT.